Listed below are T cell receptor beta chains from one sample, sequenced in a study of shared T cell receptors in the human thymus. Data came from immunoSEQ multiplex PCR; TCRdb stores just in-frame clones and leaves some out. The table has hundreds of thousands of clones, around 87% seen once. These data are also associated with another study on human thymus T cells.

Specimen: thymocytes. These receptors all stem from a boy under two years old with a congenital heart defect. The CDR3 runs from the conserved cysteine through the conserved F or W. The order of the fields is J gene, clone size, D gene, V gene, CDR3 protein, CDR3 DNA. D genes are given only for firm matches. Size values are once, few and many counts, or a class for expanded clones, and some rows have none.

TRBJ2-7 . TRBD2 TRBV27 CASSLAPGLAAYEQYF TGTGCCAGCAGTTTAGCTCCGGGACTAGCAGCCTACGAGCAGTACTTC
TRBJ2-5 . TRBD2 TRBV28 CASRVLAPKGETQYF TGTGCCAGCAGAGTACTAGCGCCGAAAGGAGAGACCCAGTACTTC
TRBJ2-4 . TRBD2 TRBV11-3 CASSPGLARDIQYF TGTGCCAGCAGCCCGGGACTAGCGAGAGACATTCAGTACTTC
TRBJ2-5 . TRBD2 TRBV4-3 CASSQDPRTSGRGRLQETQYF TGCGCCAGCAGCCAAGATCCTCGGACTAGCGGGAGGGGGAGGCTACAAGAGACCCAGTACTTC
TRBJ2-3 . . TRBV27 CASSLGLLSGPGDTQYF TGTGCCAGCAGTTTAGGGCTCCTGTCCGGCCCGGGGGATACGCAGTATTTT
TRBJ2-5 few TRBD2 TRBV4-3 CASSQDTRQGGETQYF TGCGCCAGCAGCCAAGATACCCGCCAGGGAGGGGAGACCCAGTACTTC
TRBJ2-5 . . TRBV7-9 CASSLSPPGETQYF TGTGCCAGCAGCTTAAGCCCTCCGGGAGAGACCCAGTACTTC
TRBJ1-1 . . TRBV27 CASRERGTEAFF TGTGCCAGCAGAGAGAGAGGCACTGAAGCTTTCTTT
TRBJ2-7 once . TRBV7-2 CASSSQWAQGEMNEQYF TGTGCCAGCAGCTCTCAGTGGGCCCAGGGTGAGATGAACGAGCAGTACTTC
TRBJ2-5 . . TRBV29-1 CSRASFQETQYF TGCAGCAGAGCTAGCTTCCAGGAGACCCAGTACTTC
TRBJ2-4 . TRBD1 TRBV19 CASSGRGRVAKNIQYF TGTGCCAGTAGTGGCAGGGGGCGGGTGGCCAAAAACATTCAGTACTTC
TRBJ2-2 . . TRBV28 CASSFWEPYTGELFF TGTGCCAGCAGTTTTTGGGAGCCCTACACCGGGGAGCTGTTTTTT
TRBJ2-5 . . TRBV2 CASRAGQQETQYF TGTGCCAGCAGAGCGGGACAACAAGAGACCCAGTACTTC
TRBJ2-1 once . TRBV4-3 CASSQGSRELRYYNEQFF TGCGCCAGCAGCCAAGGAAGTCGGGAGTTGAGGTATTACAATGAGCAGTTCTTC
TRBJ2-1 . . TRBV5-1 CASSLWGAGQGSGVRQFF TGCGCCAGCAGCTTGTGGGGAGCGGGACAAGGGTCCGGTGTACGGCAGTTCTTC
TRBJ2-1 . TRBD2 TRBV7-6 CASSRAGTSGGDNEQFF TGTGCCAGCAGTCGTGCCGGGACTAGCGGGGGGGACAATGAGCAGTTCTTC
TRBJ2-7 . TRBD1 TRBV13 CASSAPPWTGSYEQYF TGTGCCAGCAGCGCTCCACCCTGGACAGGTTCCTACGAGCAGTACTTC
TRBJ2-7 . . TRBV13 CASSLVGSGRGEQYF TGTGCCAGCAGCTTAGTGGGTAGCGGCCGGGGCGAGCAGTACTTC
TRBJ2-2 few . TRBV4-3 CASSQDLESWPGELFF TGCGCCAGCAGCCAAGATCTTGAATCGTGGCCCGGGGAGCTGTTTTTT
TRBJ2-3 . TRBD2 TRBV5-5 CASSLPLAGGGAPDTQYF TGTGCCAGCAGCTTGCCCCTAGCGGGAGGGGGGGCCCCAGATACGCAGTATTTT
TRBJ2-3 . TRBD2 TRBV27 CASSPGGEESDTQYF TGTGCCAGCAGCCCGGGGGGGGAAGAGTCAGATACGCAGTATTTT
TRBJ1-2 . . TRBV30 CLMSTPRHYGYTF TGTCTCATGAGTACCCCGAGGCACTATGGCTACACCTTC
TRBJ2-5 . . TRBV27 CASSLSTGETQYF TGTGCCAGCAGTTTATCGACTGGGGAGACCCAGTACTTC
TRBJ2-1 . . TRBV5-1 CASSLFPSSYNEQFF TGCGCCAGCAGCTTGTTTCCCAGCTCCTACAATGAGCAGTTCTTC
TRBJ2-5 . TRBD1 TRBV5-6 CASSGGTGGEETQYF TGTGCCAGCAGCGGGGGGACAGGGGGCGAAGAGACCCAGTACTTC
TRBJ2-3 . TRBD2 TRBV12-5 CASGPSGTTLRGTDTQYF TGTGCTAGTGGGCCTAGCGGGACAACTCTCAGGGGCACAGATACGCAGTATTTT
TRBJ2-1 . . TRBV5-1 CASSPSSANNEQFF TGCGCCAGCAGCCCGTCCAGCGCCAACAATGAGCAGTTCTTC
TRBJ2-1 . TRBD2 TRBV7-8 CASSSGTSGYEQFF TGTGCCAGCAGCTCAGGGACTAGCGGATATGAGCAGTTCTTC
TRBJ2-3 . . TRBV28 CASSFGKGETADTQYF TGTGCCAGCAGTTTTGGTAAGGGGGAGACAGCAGATACGCAGTATTTT
TRBJ2-1 . TRBD1 TRBV27 CASSTGVGDNEQFF TGTGCCAGCAGTACAGGGGTCGGGGACAATGAGCAGTTCTTC
TRBJ2-5 . TRBD2 TRBV11-3 CASSFSLGLAQETQYF TGTGCCAGCAGCTTTAGTCTCGGACTAGCCCAAGAGACCCAGTACTTC
TRBJ1-4 . . TRBV11-2 CATRTGLRTNEKLFF TGTGCCACTAGAACAGGGTTGAGGACTAATGAAAAACTGTTTTTT
TRBJ1-1 . . TRBV23-1 CASSRAEAFF TGCGCCAGCAGTCGAGCTGAAGCTTTCTTT
TRBJ2-7 . . TRBV29-1 CSVEARTHSAPYEQYF TGCAGCGTTGAAGCTCGGACACACTCGGCACCCTACGAGCAGTACTTC
TRBJ2-3 . TRBD2 TRBV30 CAWRRTGTSGRGTDTQYF TGTGCCTGGAGAAGAACCGGGACTAGCGGGAGGGGCACAGATACGCAGTATTTT
TRBJ2-7 . . TRBV15 CATSRDRRSYEQYF TGTGCCACCAGCCGGGATCGCCGCTCCTACGAGCAGTACTTC
TRBJ1-2 . . TRBV13 CASPPETGKYGYTF TGTGCCAGCCCCCCGGAAACAGGAAAATATGGCTACACCTTC
TRBJ2-7 . TRBD2 TRBV15 CATSRGDMWTRVAYEQYF TGTGCCACCAGCAGAGGAGATATGTGGACTAGAGTAGCCTACGAGCAGTACTTC
TRBJ1-1 . TRBD1 TRBV5-5 CASRPDRVAEAFF TGTGCCAGCAGACCCGACAGGGTGGCTGAAGCTTTCTTT
TRBJ2-5 once TRBD2 TRBV19 CASSIDTKSGSIPYQETQYF TGTGCCAGTAGTATAGATACTAAGAGCGGGAGTATCCCGTACCAAGAGACCCAGTACTTC
TRBJ2-1 . TRBD2 TRBV2 CASRRSGTSSEQFF TGTGCCAGCAGACGCAGCGGGACTAGTTCTGAGCAGTTCTTC
TRBJ2-1 few . TRBV2 CASRRLGDEQFF TGTGCCAGCAGAAGGCTCGGGGATGAGCAGTTCTTC
TRBJ2-1 once TRBD2 TRBV19 CASSIGGAGVSYNEQFF TGTGCCAGTAGTATAGGAGGAGCGGGAGTTTCCTACAATGAGCAGTTCTTC
TRBJ2-7 . . TRBV28 CASSFIGRMRYEQYF TGTGCCAGCAGTTTCATCGGGAGAATGCGGTACGAGCAGTACTTC
TRBJ2-3 . TRBD2 TRBV4-2 CASSQAPGLRTDTQYF TGTGCCAGCAGCCAAGCTCCGGGACTACGCACAGATACGCAGTATTTT
TRBJ2-5 . . TRBV7-7 CASSPEGGETQYF TGTGCTAGCAGCCCCGAGGGGGGGGAGACCCAGTACTTC
TRBJ1-2 . . TRBV30 CAWSFLRRQDLYGYTF TGTGCCTGGAGTTTCCTGAGGAGACAGGACCTCTATGGCTACACCTTC
TRBJ1-2 . . TRBV11-2 CASSLTGWYGYTF TGTGCCAGCAGCTTAACAGGCTGGTATGGCTACACCTTC
TRBJ2-7 . . TRBV27 CASSLDSQLYEQYF TGTGCCAGCAGTCTCGACAGCCAACTCTACGAGCAGTACTTC
TRBJ2-7 . TRBD2 TRBV19 CASRSSGRLDEQYF TGTGCCAGTAGGTCTAGCGGGAGGCTCGACGAGCAGTACTTC
TRBJ2-1 . . TRBV4-3 CASRTRELSYNEQFF TGCGCCAGCAGGACCCGGGAGCTCTCCTACAATGAGCAGTTCTTC
TRBJ2-2 . . TRBV7-2 CASSLAGEGGELFF TGTGCCAGCAGCTTAGCGGGCGAGGGCGGGGAGCTGTTTTTT
TRBJ1-1 . . TRBV2 CASSEPGWRTEAFF TGTGCCAGCAGTGAACCCGGGTGGAGAACTGAAGCTTTCTTT
TRBJ2-1 . TRBD1 TRBV4-2 CASSQARGQGTNNEQFF TGTGCCAGCAGCCAAGCCAGGGGACAGGGGACTAACAATGAGCAGTTCTTC
TRBJ2-1 once TRBD2 TRBV7-2 CASSLARTSGHEQFF TGTGCCAGCAGCTTAGCGAGGACTAGCGGCCATGAGCAGTTCTTC
TRBJ1-2 . TRBD1 TRBV10-3 CAISESIGTVPIYGYTF TGTGCCATCAGTGAGTCTATCGGGACAGTCCCGATCTATGGCTACACCTTC
TRBJ2-1 . TRBD2 TRBV19 CASHMTGTSGMMTQFF TGTGCCAGCCACATGACCGGGACTAGCGGGATGATGACGCAGTTCTTC